Listed here are 8 T cell receptor beta chains from one sample, sequenced in a study of blood T cell repertoires in COVID-19. Repertoires were generated with immunoSEQ multiplex PCR, while TCRdb's copy carries only in-frame clones and drops some. The data hold about 24,000 clones, with about 76% observed a single time. Sequencing was done on a sample of peripheral blood. Receptors originate from a man aged 65-85 years with acute or convalescent COVID-19.

V and J are TRBV4-1 and TRBJ2-2; possible D gene TRBD2, 6 bases. Germline lookup yields CDR1 MGHRA and CDR2 YSYEKL. Trimming shortened V by 0 bases and J by 0 bases, and 11 bases separated the two germline ends. This CDR3 contains 17 residues. CDR3 sequence reads: CASSQDRGGANTGELFF. DNA for the CDR3: TGCGCCAGCAGCCAAGATAGGGGCGGGGCGAACACCGGGGAGCTGTTTTTT.

The V and J genes are TRBV11-2 and TRBJ1-1; 7 bases map to TRBD1. Germline-derived CDR1 and CDR2 are SGHAT and FQNNGV. The CDR3 is 15 amino acids. Trimming at V came to 4 bases and at J to 4 bases, leaving 9 bases not matched to a gene. The CDR3 reads CASSSAAGTVTEAFF. The DNA for the CDR3 is TGTGCCAGCAGCTCTGCGGCCGGGACAGTCACTGAAGCTTTCTTT.

The chain combines TRBV29-1 with TRBJ2-2; D unresolved. The V end lost 5 bases, the J end lost 2 bases, and 12 bases lay between the germline ends. Germline V lookup: CDR1 SQVTM, CDR2 ANQGSEA. This CDR3 is 14 amino acids long. The CDR3 DNA reads as TGCAGCGTTCATGGGCTTGCTAACACCGGGGAGCTGTTTTTT. Protein product: CSVHGLANTGELFF.

V usage is TRBV19 and J usage is TRBJ2-2; possible D gene TRBD1, 6 bases. V dropped 3 bases and J dropped 1 base, with 9 bases sitting between them. The CDR3 is 15 amino acids. Germline-derived CDR1 and CDR2 are LNHDA and SQIVND (reference sequence). Written as DNA, the CDR3 is TGTGCCAGTAGTATGGGACATATGAACACCGGGGAGCTGTTTTTT. It codes for CASSMGHMNTGELFF.

This sequence joins TRBV29-1 and TRBJ1-1; TRBD1 matches at 7 bases. Trimming took 4 bases from V and 6 from J; bases not matched to a gene: 8. The CDR3 is made up of 13 amino acids. Germline V CDR1 and CDR2: SQVTM, ANQGSEA. The CDR3 here is CSVGGTARSEAFF. The CDR3 DNA follows: TGCAGCGTTGGGGGGACAGCCCGTTCTGAAGCTTTCTTT.

The chain employs TRBV9 and TRBJ2-3; the D is unclear. Germline CDR1 is SGDLS and CDR2 is YYNGEE. V lost 2 bases to trimming and J lost 5 bases, with 12 bases between them. The CDR3 has 14 residues. CDR3 nucleotides: TGTGCCAGCAGCGTTTTGAGCAATGGAGATACGCAGTATTTT. It encodes CASSVLSNGDTQYF.

The V call is TRBV6-5, the J call TRBJ1-2; no definite D call. CDR1 is MNHEY and CDR2 is SVGAGI in the germline V gene. CDR3 length: 15 residues. Trimming shortened V by 8 bases and J by 0 bases, and 16 bases separated the two germline ends. The CDR3 loop is CASERAQSTNYGYTF. DNA for the CDR3: TGTGCCAGCGAGAGGGCCCAGTCCACTAACTATGGCTACACCTTC.

CDR3 DNA sequence: TGTGCCAGCAGCCTCACAGGGGGGAACACTGAAGCTTTCTTT. Amino acids: CASSLTGGNTEAFF. This chain uses TRBV7-3 with TRBJ1-1; 8 bases map to TRBD1. Germline V gives CDR1 SGHTA, CDR2 FQGTGA. J was trimmed by 1 base and V by 5 bases; bases with no gene match: 3. This CDR3 spans 14 amino acids.